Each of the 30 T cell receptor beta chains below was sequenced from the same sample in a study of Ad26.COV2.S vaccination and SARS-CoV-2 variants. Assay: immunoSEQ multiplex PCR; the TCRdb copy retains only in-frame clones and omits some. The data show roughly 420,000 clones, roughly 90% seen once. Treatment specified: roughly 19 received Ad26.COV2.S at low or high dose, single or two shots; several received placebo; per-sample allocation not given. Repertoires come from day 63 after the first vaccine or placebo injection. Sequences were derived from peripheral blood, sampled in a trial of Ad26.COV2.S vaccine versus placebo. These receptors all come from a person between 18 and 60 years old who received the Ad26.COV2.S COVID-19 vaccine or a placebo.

The CDR3 bases are TGTGCCTGCACCGGGACCCTAAAGGCAGATACGCAGTATTTT. Protein: CACTGTLKADTQYF. The J gene is TRBJ2-3, the V gene TRBV30, with D tentatively TRBD1 or TRBD2 (5 bases each). The V and J ends lost 6 bases and 4 bases respectively, with 17 bases between them. This CDR3 contains 14 residues. CDR1 and CDR2 from the germline V gene are GTSNPN and SVGIG (reference sequence).

The CDR3 spells CASSFRKLGGYTF. The CDR3 DNA is TGTGCCAGCAGCTTTCGGAAACTGGGCGGCTACACCTTC. The chain links TRBV13 to TRBJ1-2, with no clear D. CDR3 length: 13 amino acids. The V and J ends lost 3 bases and 8 bases respectively, with 13 bases between them. The germline gives CDR1 PRHDT, CDR2 FYEKMQ (reference sequence).

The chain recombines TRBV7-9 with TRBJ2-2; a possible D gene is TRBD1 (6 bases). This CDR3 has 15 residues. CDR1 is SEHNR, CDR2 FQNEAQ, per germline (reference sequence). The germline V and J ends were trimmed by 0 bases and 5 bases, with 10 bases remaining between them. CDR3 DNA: TGTGCCAGCAGCTTAGCACAGGGTGAAACCGGGGAGCTGTTTTTT. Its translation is CASSLAQGETGELFF.

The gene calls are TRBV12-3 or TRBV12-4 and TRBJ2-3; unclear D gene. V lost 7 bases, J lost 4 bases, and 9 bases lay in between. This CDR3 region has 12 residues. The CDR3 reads CASTSDPDTQYF. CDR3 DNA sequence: TGTGCCAGCACCTCGGACCCAGATACGCAGTATTTT.

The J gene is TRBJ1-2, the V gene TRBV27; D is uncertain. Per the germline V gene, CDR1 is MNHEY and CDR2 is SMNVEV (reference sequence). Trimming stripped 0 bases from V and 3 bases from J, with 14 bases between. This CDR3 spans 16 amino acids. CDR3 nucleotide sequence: TGTGCCAGCAGTTTATCTCTGTCCAGCCCCTACTATGGCTACACCTTC. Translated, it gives CASSLSLSSPYYGYTF.

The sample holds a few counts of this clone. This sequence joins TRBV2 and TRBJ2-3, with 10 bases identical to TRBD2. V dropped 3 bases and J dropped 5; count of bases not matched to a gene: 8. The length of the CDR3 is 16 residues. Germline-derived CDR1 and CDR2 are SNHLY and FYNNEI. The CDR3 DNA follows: TGTGCCAGCAGTGACCCAGCGGGGGGGCGGGGAGATACGCAGTATTTT. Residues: CASSDPAGGRGDTQYF.

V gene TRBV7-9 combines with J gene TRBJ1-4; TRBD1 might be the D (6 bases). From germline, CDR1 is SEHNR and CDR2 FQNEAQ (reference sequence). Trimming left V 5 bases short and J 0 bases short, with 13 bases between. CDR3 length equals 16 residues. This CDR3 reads CASSPTQGATNEKLFF. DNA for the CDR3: TGTGCCAGCAGCCCAACACAGGGTGCAACTAATGAAAAACTGTTTTTT.

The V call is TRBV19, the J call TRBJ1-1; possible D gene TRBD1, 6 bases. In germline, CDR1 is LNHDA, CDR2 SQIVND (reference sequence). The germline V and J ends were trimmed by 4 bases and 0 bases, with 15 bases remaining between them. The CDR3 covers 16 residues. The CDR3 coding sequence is TGTGCCAGTAGTAGCCGGGGGGCGCTTATGAACACTGAAGCTTTCTTT. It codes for CASSSRGALMNTEAFF.

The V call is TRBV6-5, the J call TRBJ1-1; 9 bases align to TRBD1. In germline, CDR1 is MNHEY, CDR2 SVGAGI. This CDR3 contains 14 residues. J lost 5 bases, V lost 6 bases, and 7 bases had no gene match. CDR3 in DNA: TGTGCCAGCAGAAAACAGGGGGCGCGGACTGAAGCTTTCTTT. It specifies CASRKQGARTEAFF.

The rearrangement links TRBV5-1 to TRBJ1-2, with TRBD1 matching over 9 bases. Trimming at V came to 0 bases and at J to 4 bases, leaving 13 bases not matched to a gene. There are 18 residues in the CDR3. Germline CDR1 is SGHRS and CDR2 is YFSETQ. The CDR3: CASSLATTGRTGVYGYTF. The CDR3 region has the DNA TGCGCCAGCAGCTTGGCAACCACCGGTCGGACAGGGGTCTATGGCTACACCTTC.

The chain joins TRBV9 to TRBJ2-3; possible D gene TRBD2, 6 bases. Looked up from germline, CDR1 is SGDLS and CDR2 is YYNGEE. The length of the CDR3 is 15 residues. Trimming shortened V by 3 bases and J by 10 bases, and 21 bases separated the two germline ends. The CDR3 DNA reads TGTGCCAGCAGCGCCGGGACGCTGGAGGGAAGTCCGCAGTATTTT. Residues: CASSAGTLEGSPQYF.

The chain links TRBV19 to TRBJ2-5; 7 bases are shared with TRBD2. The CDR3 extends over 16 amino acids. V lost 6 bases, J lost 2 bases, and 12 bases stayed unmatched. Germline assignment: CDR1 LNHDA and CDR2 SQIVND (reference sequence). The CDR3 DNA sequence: TGTGCCAGTAGCCCTGGGGGGGGTGTGGGACAAGAGACCCAGTACTTC. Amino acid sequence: CASSPGGGVGQETQYF.

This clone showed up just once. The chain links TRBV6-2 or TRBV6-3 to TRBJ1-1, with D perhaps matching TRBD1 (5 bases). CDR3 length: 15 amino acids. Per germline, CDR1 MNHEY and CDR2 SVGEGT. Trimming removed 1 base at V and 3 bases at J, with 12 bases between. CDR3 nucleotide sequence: TGTGCCAGCAGTTACTACCCCCGGGGGGACACTGAAGCTTTCTTT. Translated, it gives CASSYYPRGDTEAFF.

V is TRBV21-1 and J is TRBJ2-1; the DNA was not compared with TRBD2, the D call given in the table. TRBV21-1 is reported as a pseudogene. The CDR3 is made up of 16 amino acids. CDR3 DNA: TGTGCCAGCAGCAAAGCCGAGCAACTAGCTTACAATGAGCAGTTCTTC. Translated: CASSKAEQLAYNEQFF.

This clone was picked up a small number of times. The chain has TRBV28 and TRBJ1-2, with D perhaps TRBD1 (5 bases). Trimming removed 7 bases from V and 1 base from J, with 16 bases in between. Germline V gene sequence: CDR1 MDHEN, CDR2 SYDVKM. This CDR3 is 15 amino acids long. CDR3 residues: CASTGVREDNYGYTF. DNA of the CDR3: TGTGCCAGCACGGGGGTTAGGGAGGATAACTATGGCTACACCTTC.

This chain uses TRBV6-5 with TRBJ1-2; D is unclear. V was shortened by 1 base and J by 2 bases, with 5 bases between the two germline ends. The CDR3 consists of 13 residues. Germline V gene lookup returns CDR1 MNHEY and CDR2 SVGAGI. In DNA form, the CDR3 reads TGTGCCAGCAGTTACTTCAGAAACTATGGCTACACCTTC. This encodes CASSYFRNYGYTF.

This CDR3 is CASSTLAGGPRETQYF. The CDR3 DNA is TGTGCCAGCAGTACATTAGCGGGGGGGCCGAGAGAGACCCAGTACTTC. J is TRBJ2-5 and V is TRBV27; 11 bases are a match to TRBD2. In germline, CDR1 is MNHEY, CDR2 SMNVEV (reference sequence). There are 16 residues in the CDR3. V dropped 5 bases and J dropped 4; count of bases not matched to a gene: 9.

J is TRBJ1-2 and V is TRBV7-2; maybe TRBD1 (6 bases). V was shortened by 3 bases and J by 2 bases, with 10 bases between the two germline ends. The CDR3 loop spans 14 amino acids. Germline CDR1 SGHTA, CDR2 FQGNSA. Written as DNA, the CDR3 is TGTGCCAGCAGCTTTCGGACAGCCAACTATGGCTACACCTTC. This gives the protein CASSFRTANYGYTF.

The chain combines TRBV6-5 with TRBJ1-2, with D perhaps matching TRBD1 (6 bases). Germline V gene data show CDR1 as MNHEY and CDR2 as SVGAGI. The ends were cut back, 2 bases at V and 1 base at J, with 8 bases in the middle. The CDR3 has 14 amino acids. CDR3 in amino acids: CASSYNRVNYGYTF. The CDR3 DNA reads TGTGCCAGCAGTTACAACAGGGTTAACTATGGCTACACCTTC.

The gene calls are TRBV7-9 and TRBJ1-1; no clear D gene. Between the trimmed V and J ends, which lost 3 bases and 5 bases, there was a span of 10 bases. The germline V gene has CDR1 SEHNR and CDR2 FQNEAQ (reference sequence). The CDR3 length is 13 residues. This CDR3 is CASSFGGSTEAFF. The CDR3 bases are TGTGCCAGCAGCTTCGGCGGGTCTACTGAAGCTTTCTTT.

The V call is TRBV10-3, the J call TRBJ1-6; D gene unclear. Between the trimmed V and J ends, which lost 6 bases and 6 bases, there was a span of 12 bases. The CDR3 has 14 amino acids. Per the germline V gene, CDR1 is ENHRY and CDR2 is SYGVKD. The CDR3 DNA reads TGTGCCATCAGAGAGAATGACCGTAATTCACCCCTCCACTTT. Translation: CAIRENDRNSPLHF.

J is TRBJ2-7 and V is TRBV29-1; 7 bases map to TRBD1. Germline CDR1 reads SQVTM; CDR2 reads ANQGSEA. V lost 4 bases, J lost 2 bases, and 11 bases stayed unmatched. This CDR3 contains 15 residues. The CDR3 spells CSVGYKVGGPYEQYF. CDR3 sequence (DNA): TGCAGCGTTGGTTATAAGGTAGGGGGCCCCTACGAGCAGTACTTC.

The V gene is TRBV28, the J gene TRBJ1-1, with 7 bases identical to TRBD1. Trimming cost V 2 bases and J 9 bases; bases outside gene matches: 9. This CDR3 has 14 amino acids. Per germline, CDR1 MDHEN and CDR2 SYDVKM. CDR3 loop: CASSLRTGSLKAFF. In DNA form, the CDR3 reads TGTGCCAGCAGTTTAAGGACAGGCTCCCTGAAAGCTTTCTTT. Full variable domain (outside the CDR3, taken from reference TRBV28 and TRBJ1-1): DVKVTQSSRYLVKRTGEKVFLECVQDMDHENMFWYRQDPGLGLRLIYFSYDVKMKEKGDIPEGYSVSREKKERFSLILESASTNQTSMYLCASSLRTGSLKAFFGQGTRLTVV.

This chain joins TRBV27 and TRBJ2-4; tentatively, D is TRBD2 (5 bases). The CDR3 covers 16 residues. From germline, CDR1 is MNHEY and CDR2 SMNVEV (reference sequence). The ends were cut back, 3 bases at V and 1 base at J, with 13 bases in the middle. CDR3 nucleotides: TGTGCCAGCAGTTTCTTCCGGGGTTTGGCCAAAAACATTCAGTACTTC. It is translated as CASSFFRGLAKNIQYF.

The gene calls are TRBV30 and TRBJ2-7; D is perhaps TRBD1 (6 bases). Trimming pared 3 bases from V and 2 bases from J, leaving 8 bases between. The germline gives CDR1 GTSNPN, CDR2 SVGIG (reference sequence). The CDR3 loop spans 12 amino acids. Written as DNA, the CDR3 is TGTGCCTGGAGGGACAGCACCTACGAGCAGTACTTC. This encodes CAWRDSTYEQYF.

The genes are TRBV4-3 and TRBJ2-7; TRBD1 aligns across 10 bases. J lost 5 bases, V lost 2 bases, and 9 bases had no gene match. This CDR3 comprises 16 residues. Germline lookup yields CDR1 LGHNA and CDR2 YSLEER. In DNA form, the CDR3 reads TGCGCCAGCAGCCAAATACGGACAGGGGGAAAGAACGAGCAGTACTTC. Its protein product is CASSQIRTGGKNEQYF.

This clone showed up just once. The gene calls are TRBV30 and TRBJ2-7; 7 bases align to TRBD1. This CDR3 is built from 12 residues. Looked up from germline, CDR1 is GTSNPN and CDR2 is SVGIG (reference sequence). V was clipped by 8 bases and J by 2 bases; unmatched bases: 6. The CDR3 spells CAIRQGPYEQYF. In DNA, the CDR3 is TGTGCCATCCGACAGGGCCCCTACGAGCAGTACTTC.

CDR3 nucleotides: TGTGCCAGCAGTGAGTTGGTGGAGACCCAGTACTTC. It is translated as CASSELVETQYF. V gene TRBV2 combines with J gene TRBJ2-5; D not resolved. Trimming stripped 3 bases from V and 5 bases from J, with 7 bases between. Germline CDR1 SNHLY, CDR2 FYNNEI. CDR3 length equals 12 residues.

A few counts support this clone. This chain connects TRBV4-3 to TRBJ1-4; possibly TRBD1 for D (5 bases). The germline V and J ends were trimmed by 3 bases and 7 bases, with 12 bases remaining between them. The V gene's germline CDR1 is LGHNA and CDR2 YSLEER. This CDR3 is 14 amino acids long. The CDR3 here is CASSQGPRSEKLFF. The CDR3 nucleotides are TGCGCCAGCAGCCAGGGACCCCGCAGTGAAAAACTGTTTTTT.

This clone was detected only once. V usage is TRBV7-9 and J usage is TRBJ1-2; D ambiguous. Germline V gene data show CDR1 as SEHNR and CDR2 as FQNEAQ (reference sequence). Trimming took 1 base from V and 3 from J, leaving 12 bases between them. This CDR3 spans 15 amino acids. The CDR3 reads CASSLGAGTHYGYTF. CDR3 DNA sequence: TGTGCCAGCAGCTTAGGAGCGGGAACCCACTATGGCTACACCTTC. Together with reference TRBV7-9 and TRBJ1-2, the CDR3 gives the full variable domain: DTGVSQNPRHKITKRGQNVTFRCDPISEHNRLYWYRQTLGQGPEFLTYFQNEAQLEKSRLLSDRFSAERPKGSFSTLEIQRTEQGDSAMYLCASSLGAGTHYGYTFGSGTRLTVV.